The 25 T cell receptor beta chains below come from one sample, sequenced in a study of T cell repertoires in cytomegalovirus infection. Each CDR3 protein gets one entry after TCRdb re-called the reads with MiXCR. This sample has about 600,000 distinct CDR3 sequences; approximately 24% occur once, and the top ten carry under 8.5%. Sequences were obtained from CD8+ T cells from PBMCs. The receptors come from a human donor in good health (CMV status not recorded). Some clones in this sample may be carry-over from other donors' samples.

The sample holds many counts of this clonotype. The chain is built from TRBV27 and TRBJ1-1, with D unresolved. The CDR3 spans 13 residues. V was pared by 2 bases and J by 1 base, with 5 bases between. The germline CDR1 and CDR2 sequences are MNHEY and SMNVEV (reference sequence). The CDR3 sequence: CASSLKENTEAFF. CDR3 sequence (DNA): TGTGCCAGCAGTTTAAAGGAGAACACTGAAGCTTTCTTT.

This clonotype has ten or more counts. The chain combines TRBV6-5 with TRBJ2-1; TRBD1 aligns across 7 bases. This CDR3 contains 16 residues. J was trimmed by 3 bases and V by 0 bases; bases with no gene match: 5. CDR1 is MNHEY and CDR2 is SVGAGI in the germline V gene. The CDR3 protein is CASSYSEQGNYNEQFF. The CDR3 DNA is TGTGCCAGCAGTTACTCGGAACAGGGGAACTACAATGAGCAGTTCTTC.

Of note for this clonotype: The junction and the germline gene differ at one end; a read error may be behind it. The J gene is TRBJ2-3, the V gene TRBV29-1; the D is unclear. The germline V gene has CDR1 SQVTM and CDR2 ANQGSEA. The CDR3 has 14 residues. The CDR3 protein is CSVEDRTGLDTQYF. CDR3 in DNA: TGCAGTGTTGAAGATAGGACGGGCCTTGATACGCAGTATTTT.

This clonotype occurred many times. The chain combines TRBV19 with TRBJ1-5, with 11 bases identical to TRBD1. The CDR3 runs 13 residues. V lost 9 bases to trimming and J lost 4 bases; unmatched junction nucleotides: 2. In germline, CDR1 is LNHDA, CDR2 SQIVND (reference sequence). For the CDR3, the DNA is TGTGCCAGCCGGGACAGGGGGAATCAGCCCCAGCATTTT. Translated, it gives CASRDRGNQPQHF.

A note on this clonotype: At one end the junction does not follow the germline gene, possibly because of a read error. The chain links TRBV7-3 to TRBJ2-2; 9 positions agree with TRBD1. The CDR3 spans 16 residues. The germline V gene encodes CDR1 SGHTA and CDR2 FQGTGA. The CDR3 reads CARSSWDRANTGELFF. CDR3 sequence (DNA): TGTGCCAGGAGCTCCTGGGACAGGGCGAACACCGGGGAGCTGTTTTTT.

This clonotype came up many times. The chain links TRBV7-8 to TRBJ1-4, with D possibly matching TRBD1 (5 bases). The V end was cut by 4 bases, the J end by 3 bases, with 15 bases between. The CDR3 contains 16 residues. CDR1 is SGHVS, CDR2 FQNEAQ, per germline. The CDR3 coding sequence is TGTGCCAGCAGCTCGTTAAAAGGGGTGGCTAATGAAAAACTGTTTTTT. This encodes CASSSLKGVANEKLFF.

The chain has TRBV2 and TRBJ2-7; possibly TRBD1 for D (5 bases). The ends were cut back, 8 bases at V and 6 bases at J, with 11 bases in the middle. From germline, CDR1 is SNHLY and CDR2 FYNNEI. CDR3 size: 11 residues. For the CDR3, the DNA is TGTGCCAGCCTCAGGGTCGGCGAGCAGTACGTC. It encodes CASLRVGEQYV.

The sample holds a few counts of this clonotype. The chain joins TRBV4-2 to TRBJ2-3, with 11 bases aligning to TRBD2. The trim removed 0 bases at V and 2 bases at J, leaving 7 bases unmatched. Germline loops: CDR1 LGHNA, CDR2 YNFKEQ. The CDR3 runs 18 residues. The chain's CDR3 is CASSQDPLAGGPTDTQYF. The CDR3 DNA sequence: TGTGCCAGCAGCCAAGATCCGCTAGCGGGGGGACCCACAGATACGCAGTATTTT.

This clonotype was picked up a small number of times. V gene TRBV6-2 or TRBV6-3 combines with J gene TRBJ2-5; D possibly uses TRBD1 or TRBD2 (6 bases each). Trimming removed 2 bases at V and 4 bases at J, with 11 bases between. Germline V gives CDR1 MNHEY, CDR2 SVGEGT. The CDR3 contains 14 residues. The CDR3 here is CASSYVGGRETQYF. CDR3 in DNA: TGTGCCAGCAGTTACGTCGGGGGCCGAGAGACCCAGTACTTC.

This chain joins TRBV20-1 and TRBJ1-1; TRBD1 might be the D (5 bases). This CDR3 is built from 15 residues. Looked up from germline, CDR1 is DFQATT and CDR2 is SNEGSKA (reference sequence). V was clipped by 0 bases and J by 1 base, with 12 bases between them. CDR3 nucleotide sequence: TGCAGTGCTAGAGATTTTCGAGGGGAGAACACTGAAGCTTTCTTT. Translation: CSARDFRGENTEAFF.

This clonotype has just a few counts. The chain couples TRBV6-5 to TRBJ2-7, with D tentatively TRBD1 or TRBD2 (5 bases each). The CDR3 is 13 amino acids. V was shortened by 0 bases and J by 5 bases, with 8 bases between the two germline ends. Germline V gives CDR1 MNHEY, CDR2 SVGAGI. The CDR3 coding sequence is TGTGCCAGCAGTTACTCGGGGACCCACGAGCAGTACTTC. Its translation: CASSYSGTHEQYF.

This clonotype was counted ten times or more. The J gene is TRBJ1-1, the V gene TRBV7-8; D gene ambiguous. With 3 bases removed from V and 1 base from J, the gap between germline ends came to 6 bases. Germline CDR1 reads SGHVS; CDR2 reads FQNEAQ. The CDR3 covers 13 residues. The CDR3 nucleotides read TGTGCCAGCAGCTTTCAGAAGAACACTGAAGCTTTCTTT. Its protein product is CASSFQKNTEAFF.

In this sample, this clonotype turned up a few times. The genes are TRBV14 and TRBJ1-2; 8 bases are shared with TRBD1. From germline, CDR1 is SGHDN and CDR2 FVKESK. The CDR3 is 14 residues long. The J segment lost 5 bases and the V segment lost 4 bases, leaving 6 bases of the junction unmatched. This CDR3 is CASSRRTGWYGYTF. The CDR3 nucleotides are TGTGCCAGCAGCCGTCGGACAGGGTGGTATGGCTACACCTTC. The variable domain in full, completed from reference TRBV14 and TRBJ1-2, reads EAGVTQFPSHSVIEKGQTVTLRCDPISGHDNLYWYRRVMGKEIKFLLHFVKESKQDESGMPNNRFLAERTGGTYSTLKVQPAELEDSGVYFCASSRRTGWYGYTFGSGTRLTVV.

This clonotype was picked up one time. The chain joins TRBV2 to TRBJ2-7; 7 bases are a match to TRBD1. CDR1 and CDR2 (germline): SNHLY, FYNNEI. Unmatched junction bases numbered 1, after V lost 0 bases and J lost 2 bases. The CDR3 extends over 14 amino acids. This CDR3 reads CASSEAGTAYEQYV. The CDR3, as DNA: TGTGCCAGCAGTGAAGCGGGGACAGCCTACGAGCAGTACGTC.

The chain carries TRBV29-1 and TRBJ2-5; D remains unclear. CDR1 and CDR2 (germline): SQVTM, ANQGSEA. The CDR3 is 14 amino acids. V lost 0 bases to trimming and J lost 2 bases, with 10 bases between them. CDR3 sequence (DNA): TGCAGCGTTGAAGATCGACGTGAACAAGAGACCCAGTACTTC. It translates to CSVEDRREQETQYF.

This clonotype occurred a few times. V gene TRBV7-3 combines with J gene TRBJ2-2, with D maybe TRBD2 (6 bases). Germline V CDR1 and CDR2: SGHTA, FQGTGA. CDR3 length equals 15 residues. The V and J ends lost 5 bases and 5 bases respectively, with 15 bases between them. CDR3 region: CASSIEGGETGELFF. The CDR3 region has the DNA TGTGCCAGCAGCATCGAAGGCGGGGAGACCGGGGAGCTGTTTTTT.

This chain links TRBV20-1 with TRBJ1-5; weak D call: TRBD1 (6 bases). Per germline, CDR1 DFQATT and CDR2 SNEGSKA (reference sequence). The CDR3 runs 15 residues. Trimming cost V 1 base and J 3 bases, with 13 bases left between them. This CDR3 reads CSARGPGAVNQPQHF. CDR3 bases: TGCAGTGCTAGAGGGCCAGGGGCGGTCAATCAGCCCCAGCATTTT.

This rearrangement joins TRBV4-2 to TRBJ1-2; D is unresolved. Germline values: CDR1 LGHNA, CDR2 YNFKEQ. V lost 0 bases, J lost 0 bases, and 14 bases lay in between. CDR3 length equals 17 residues. The CDR3 here is CASSQDLLGSSNYGYTF. The CDR3 nucleotides read TGTGCCAGCAGCCAAGATCTCCTGGGCAGCTCTAACTATGGCTACACCTTC.

The chain joins TRBV6-2 or TRBV6-3 to TRBJ1-5, with D possibly being TRBD1 (5 bases). From germline, CDR1 is MNHEY and CDR2 SVGEGT. This CDR3 is 13 amino acids long. Trimming stripped 0 bases from V and 8 bases from J, with 8 bases between. CDR3 protein: CASSYSRGEPQHF. Written as DNA, the CDR3 is TGTGCCAGCAGTTACTCGAGAGGGGAGCCCCAGCATTTT.

This clonotype came up many times. The V call is TRBV7-8, the J call TRBJ1-4, with 8 bases matching TRBD1. This CDR3 has 19 residues. With 4 bases clipped from V and 0 bases from J, the junction kept 13 bases outside the gene matches. In germline, CDR1 is SGHVS, CDR2 FQNEAQ. The DNA of the CDR3 is TGTGCCAGCAGCTCAAAAAACGACAGGGGAAATGCAACTAATGAAAAACTGTTTTTT. Protein sequence: CASSSKNDRGNATNEKLFF. Together with reference TRBV7-8 and TRBJ1-4, the CDR3 gives the full variable domain: GAGVSQSPRYKVAKRGQDVALRCDPISGHVSLFWYQQALGQGPEFLTYFQNEAQLDKSGLPSDRFFAERPEGSVSTLKIQRTQQEDSAVYLCASSSKNDRGNATNEKLFFGSGTQLSVL.

The chain carries TRBV15 and TRBJ1-2, with D possibly being TRBD1 (6 bases). The CDR3 spans 13 residues. V lost 4 bases, J lost 7 bases, and 13 bases lay in between. The germline CDR1 and CDR2 sequences are LNHNV and YYDKDF (reference sequence). CDR3: CATSKQGDFGYTF. The CDR3 DNA reads as TGTGCCACCAGCAAACAGGGAGACTTTGGCTACACCTTC. The variable domain in full, completed from reference TRBV15 and TRBJ1-2, reads DAMVIQNPRYQVTQFGKPVTLSCSQTLNHNVMYWYQQKSSQAPKLLFHYYDKDFNNEADTPDNFQSRRPNTSFCFLDIRSPGLGDTAMYLCATSKQGDFGYTFGSGTRLTVV.

This chain uses TRBV20-1 with TRBJ1-5; D is possibly TRBD1 (5 bases). Germline V gene sequence: CDR1 DFQATT, CDR2 SNEGSKA (reference sequence). The CDR3 is 14 residues long. V was clipped by 3 bases and J by 0 bases, with 9 bases between them. Here the CDR3 DNA reads TGCAGTGCTAGTGGGGGAGATAGCAATCAGCCCCAGCATTTT. As protein: CSASGGDSNQPQHF.

The chain is built from TRBV2 and TRBJ1-3; D not certain. V shed 4 bases and J shed 0 bases, with 10 bases lying between them. The germline gives CDR1 SNHLY, CDR2 FYNNEI. CDR3 length: 15 amino acids. CDR3 in amino acids: CASSVGGISGNTIYF. The DNA for the CDR3 is TGTGCCAGCAGTGTGGGAGGGATCTCTGGAAACACCATATATTTT.

The genes are TRBV5-6 and TRBJ2-7; D remains ambiguous. CDR3 length equals 16 residues. Germline V lookup: CDR1 SGHDT, CDR2 YYEEEE. The germline V and J ends were trimmed by 3 bases and 1 base, with 17 bases remaining between them. Written as DNA, the CDR3 is TGTGCCAGCAGCTCCCCCGGCTGGAGTCAGTCCTACGAGCAGTACTTC. As protein: CASSSPGWSQSYEQYF.

The sample holds many counts of this clonotype. The chain combines TRBV7-2 with TRBJ2-7; D is undetermined. CDR3 length: 15 residues. The germline V gene encodes CDR1 SGHTA and CDR2 FQGNSA. V shed 1 base and J shed 6 bases, with 16 bases lying between them. The chain's CDR3 is CASSLGGIPKGEQYF. The CDR3 region has the DNA TGTGCCAGCAGCTTAGGTGGTATACCCAAGGGCGAGCAGTACTTC.